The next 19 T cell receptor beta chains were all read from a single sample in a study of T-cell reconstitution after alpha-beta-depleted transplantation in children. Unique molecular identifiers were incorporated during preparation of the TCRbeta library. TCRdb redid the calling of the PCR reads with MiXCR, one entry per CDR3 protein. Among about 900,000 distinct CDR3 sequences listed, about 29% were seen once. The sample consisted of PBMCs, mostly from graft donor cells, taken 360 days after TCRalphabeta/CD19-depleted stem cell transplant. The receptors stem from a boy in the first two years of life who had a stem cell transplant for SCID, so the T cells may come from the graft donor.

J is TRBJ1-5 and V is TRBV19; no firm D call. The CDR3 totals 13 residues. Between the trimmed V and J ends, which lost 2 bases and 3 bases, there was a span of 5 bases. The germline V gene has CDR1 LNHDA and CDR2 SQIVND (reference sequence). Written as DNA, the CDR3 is TGTGCCAGTAGTATATCCGTCAATCAGCCCCAGCATTTT. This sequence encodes CASSISVNQPQHF.

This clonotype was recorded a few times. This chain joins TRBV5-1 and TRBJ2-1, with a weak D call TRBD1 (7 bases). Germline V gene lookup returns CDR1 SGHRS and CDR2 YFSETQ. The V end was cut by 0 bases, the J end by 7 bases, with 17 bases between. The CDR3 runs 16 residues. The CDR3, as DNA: TGCGCCAGCAGCTTGGGGGCGGGACAGAGGAGAAATGAGCAGTTCTTC. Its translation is CASSLGAGQRRNEQFF.

Here the CDR3 reads CSARGQYTGELFF. CDR3 DNA: TGCAGTGCTAGAGGACAGTACACCGGGGAGCTGTTTTTT. The V and J genes are TRBV20-1 and TRBJ2-2; tentatively, D is TRBD1 (5 bases). The V and J ends lost 1 base and 3 bases respectively, with 6 bases between them. The CDR3 length is 13 residues. In germline, CDR1 is DFQATT, CDR2 SNEGSKA (reference sequence).

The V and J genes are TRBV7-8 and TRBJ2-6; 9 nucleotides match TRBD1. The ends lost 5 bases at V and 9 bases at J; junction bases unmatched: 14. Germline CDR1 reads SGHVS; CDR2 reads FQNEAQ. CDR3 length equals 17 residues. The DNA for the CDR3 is TGTGCCAGCAGCCCATTTACCGGGACAGGGTACCTCAACGTCCTGACTTTC. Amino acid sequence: CASSPFTGTGYLNVLTF.

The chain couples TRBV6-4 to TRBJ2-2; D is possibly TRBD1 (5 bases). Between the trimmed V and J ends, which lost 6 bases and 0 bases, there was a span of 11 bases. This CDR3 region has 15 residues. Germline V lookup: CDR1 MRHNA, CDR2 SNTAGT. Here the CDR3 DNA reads TGTGCCAGCAGCCGACAGAACGCGAACACCGGGGAGCTGTTTTTT. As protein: CASSRQNANTGELFF.

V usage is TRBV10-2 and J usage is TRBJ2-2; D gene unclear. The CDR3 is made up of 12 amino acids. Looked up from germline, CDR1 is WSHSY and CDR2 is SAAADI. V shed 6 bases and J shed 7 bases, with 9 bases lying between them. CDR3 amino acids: CASRVYVGELFF. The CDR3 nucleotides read TGCGCCAGCAGGGTGTATGTCGGGGAGCTGTTTTTT.

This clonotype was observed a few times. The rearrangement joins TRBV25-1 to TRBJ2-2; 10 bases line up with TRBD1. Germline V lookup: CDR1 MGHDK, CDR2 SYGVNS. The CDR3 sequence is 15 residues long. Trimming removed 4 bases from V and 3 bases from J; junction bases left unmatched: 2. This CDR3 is CASSVGTGDTGELFF. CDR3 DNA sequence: TGTGCCAGCAGTGTGGGGACAGGGGACACCGGGGAGCTGTTTTTT.

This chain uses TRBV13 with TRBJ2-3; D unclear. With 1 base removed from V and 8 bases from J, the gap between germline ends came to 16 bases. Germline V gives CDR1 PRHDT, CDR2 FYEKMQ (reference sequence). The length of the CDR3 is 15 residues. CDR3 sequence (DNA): TGTGCCAGCAGCTTAGCCCGACAAGTTCCAGGTACGCAGTATTTT. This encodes CASSLARQVPGTQYF.

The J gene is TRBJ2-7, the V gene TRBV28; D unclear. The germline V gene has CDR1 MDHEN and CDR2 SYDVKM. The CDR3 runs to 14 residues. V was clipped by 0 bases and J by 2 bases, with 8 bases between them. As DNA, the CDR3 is TGTGCCAGCAGTTTATGGGGCAGAGCCTACGAGCAGTACTTC. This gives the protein CASSLWGRAYEQYF.

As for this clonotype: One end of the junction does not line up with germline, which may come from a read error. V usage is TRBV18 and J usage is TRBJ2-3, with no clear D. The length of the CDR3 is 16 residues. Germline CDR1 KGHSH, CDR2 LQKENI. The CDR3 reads CASSLTWIGGTDTEYF. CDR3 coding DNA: TGTGCCAGCTCACTTACATGGATCGGCGGCACAGATACGGAGTATTTT.

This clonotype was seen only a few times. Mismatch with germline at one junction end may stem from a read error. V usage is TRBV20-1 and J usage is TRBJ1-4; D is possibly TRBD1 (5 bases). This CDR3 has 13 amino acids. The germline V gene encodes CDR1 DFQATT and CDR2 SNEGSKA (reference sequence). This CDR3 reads CSARGDHNEKLFF. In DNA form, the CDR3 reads TGCAGTGCCAGAGGGGACCATAATGAAAAACTGTTTTTT.

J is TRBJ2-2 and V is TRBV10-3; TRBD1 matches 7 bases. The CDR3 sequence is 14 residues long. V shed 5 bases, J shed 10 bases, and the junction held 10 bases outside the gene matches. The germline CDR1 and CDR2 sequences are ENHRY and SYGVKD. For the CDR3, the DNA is TGTGCCATCAGTCGGGACAGCGCTTCTACGGAGCTGTTTTTT. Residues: CAISRDSASTELFF.

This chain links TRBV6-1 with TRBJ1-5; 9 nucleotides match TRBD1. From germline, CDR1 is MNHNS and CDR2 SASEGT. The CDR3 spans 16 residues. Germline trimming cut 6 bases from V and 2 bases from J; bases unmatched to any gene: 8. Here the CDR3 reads CASRDTGQGGNQPQHF. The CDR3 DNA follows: TGTGCCAGCAGGGATACGGGACAGGGAGGCAATCAGCCCCAGCATTTT.

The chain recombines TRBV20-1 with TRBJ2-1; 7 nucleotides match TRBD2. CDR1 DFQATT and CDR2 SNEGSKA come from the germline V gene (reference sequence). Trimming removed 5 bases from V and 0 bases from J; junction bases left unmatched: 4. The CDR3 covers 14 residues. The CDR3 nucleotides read TGCAGTGCTCTCGGGGGGTTCTCCTACAATGAGCAGTTCTTC. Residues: CSALGGFSYNEQFF.

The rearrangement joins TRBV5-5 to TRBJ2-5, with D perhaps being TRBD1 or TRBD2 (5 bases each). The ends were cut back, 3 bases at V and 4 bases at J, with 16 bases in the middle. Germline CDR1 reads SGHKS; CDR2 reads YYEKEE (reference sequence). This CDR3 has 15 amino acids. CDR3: CASSWGIVNGETQYF. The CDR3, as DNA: TGTGCCAGCAGCTGGGGGATTGTGAACGGAGAGACCCAGTACTTC.

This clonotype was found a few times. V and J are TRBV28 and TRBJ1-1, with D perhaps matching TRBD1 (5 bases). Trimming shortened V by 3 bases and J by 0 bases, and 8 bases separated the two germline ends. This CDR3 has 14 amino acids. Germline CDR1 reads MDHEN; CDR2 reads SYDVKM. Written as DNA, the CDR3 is TGTGCCAGCAGTTTGGGGGTTTTGAACACTGAAGCTTTCTTT. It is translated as CASSLGVLNTEAFF.

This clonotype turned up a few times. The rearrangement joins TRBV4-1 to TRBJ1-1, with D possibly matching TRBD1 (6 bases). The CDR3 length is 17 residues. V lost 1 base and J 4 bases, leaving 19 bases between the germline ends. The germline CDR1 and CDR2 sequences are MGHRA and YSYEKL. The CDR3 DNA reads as TGCGCCAGCAGCCAAGTGTGGGGGAGGGGGTTGCGCACTGAAGCTTTCTTT. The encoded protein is CASSQVWGRGLRTEAFF.

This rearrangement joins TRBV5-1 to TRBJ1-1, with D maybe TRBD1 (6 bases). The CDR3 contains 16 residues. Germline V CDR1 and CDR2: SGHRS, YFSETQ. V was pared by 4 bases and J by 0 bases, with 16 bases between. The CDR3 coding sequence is TGCGCCAGCAGCCCCGGACAGACCCGACTGAACACTGAAGCTTTCTTT. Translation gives CASSPGQTRLNTEAFF.

The CDR3 bases are TGCAGAGCTTTAAACCTGAACACTGAAGCTTTCTTT. It yields the protein CRALNLNTEAFF. The chain is built from TRBV20-1 and TRBJ1-1; D unresolved. The CDR3 extends over 12 amino acids. Looked up from germline, CDR1 is DFQATT and CDR2 is SNEGSKA (reference sequence).